The sequence of this T cell receptor beta chain was determined in a study of T cells after yellow fever vaccination. Study-wide results and caveats: Once the booster was given, most primary-vaccination clones reappeared, at approximately 97% for CD4 and over 75% for CD8.

There are 15 residues in the CDR3. V shed 5 bases and J shed 0 bases, with 10 bases lying between them. Per germline, CDR1 LGHNT and CDR2 FRNRAP. The sample holds many counts of this clonotype. The antigen remains unidentified. A universal primer site and UMIs were added as TCR cDNA was made by 5'RACE template switching. TCRdb re-called the 5' RACE reads through MiXCR, storing one row per CDR3 protein. The sample contains about 310,000 distinct CDR3 sequences, around 3.6% of which appear only once. The input for sequencing was PBMCs, taken on the day of the yellow fever booster vaccination. The chain links TRBV12-5 to TRBJ2-2, with D possibly being TRBD1 (6 bases). This clonotype originated in a man aged 18 to 30 who received the YFV17D yellow fever vaccine. The CDR3 region has the DNA TGTGCTAGTGGTGAGGGGGAAACGAACACCGGGGAGCTGTTTTTT. It is translated as CASGEGETNTGELFF.